This T cell receptor (beta chain) was identified during a study of blood T cell repertoires in COVID-19. The method was immunoSEQ multiplex PCR; TCRdb's version includes in-frame clones alone and lacks a portion of them. The table includes 30,000 to 40,000 clones, nearly 90% detected once. V lost 0 bases and J lost 6, with 12 bases in between. This CDR3 region has 14 residues. Germline assignment: CDR1 SGHVS and CDR2 FQNEAQ. The sequenced material came from peripheral blood. The receptor was derived from a man aged 60 to 75 with active or convalescent COVID-19. The V and J genes are TRBV7-8 and TRBJ2-7; D is undetermined. The CDR3 nucleotides are TGTGCCAGCAGCTTAGCGGTCAGGATGGTCGAGCAGTACTTC. It specifies CASSLAVRMVEQYF.